This entry lists 2 T cell receptor beta chains sequenced from one sample in a study of pediatric ulcerative colitis. One to two pinch biopsies were taken from the rectum during colonoscopy. Measured with immunoSEQ multiplex PCR; TCRdb has only the in-frame clones, and not every one. The table shows 40,000 to 55,000 clones, with over 70% occurring only once. The specimen was gut tissue. Receptors originate from a girl aged 10 to 17 with moderate ulcerative colitis.

The chain recombines TRBV10-2 with TRBJ1-5; 7 bases agree with TRBD1. The CDR3 runs to 12 residues. CDR1 and CDR2 from the germline V gene are WSHSY and SAAADI. V shed 6 bases, J shed 9 bases, and the junction held 5 bases outside the gene matches. Here the CDR3 reads CASSQTGRPQHF. CDR3 coding DNA: TGCGCCAGCAGCCAGACAGGGAGGCCCCAGCATTTT.

In this sample, this clone turned up a few times. This chain joins TRBV6-5 and TRBJ2-2; D not resolved. The CDR3 consists of 13 residues. V was clipped by 3 bases and J by 6 bases, with 8 bases between them. The germline CDR1 and CDR2 sequences are MNHEY and SVGAGI. CDR3: CASSYTLAGELFF. The CDR3 DNA sequence: TGTGCCAGCAGTTATACACTTGCCGGGGAGCTGTTTTTT.